This TCR beta chain was profiled in a study of blood T cell repertoires in COVID-19. About the study: The United States, Italy and Spain provided the acute and convalescent COVID-19 samples. From T cells, B-cell-depleted T cells, or PBMCs came the material, which was cDNA or gDNA.

Enrollees, about 18 to 89 years old, lived in approximately 24 US areas. Germline assignment: CDR1 SGDLS and CDR2 YYNGEE. V shed 4 bases and J 4 bases; nucleotides not matched to a gene: 10. This CDR3 region has 16 residues. The table came from immunoSEQ multiplex PCR; TCRdb's copy has only in-frame clones and leaves some out. The sample has about 220,000 clones, 90% seen once. This rearrangement joins TRBV9 to TRBJ2-2; 7 bases match TRBD2. This receptor was identified in a man aged 25 to 40 who had been exposed to COVID-19. Sequencing used PBMCs or T cells enriched from blood (not recorded which). CDR3 nucleotides: TGTGCCAGCAGCTCATACGGGGGGTGGAGCACCGGGGAGCTGTTTTTT. This sequence encodes CASSSYGGWSTGELFF.